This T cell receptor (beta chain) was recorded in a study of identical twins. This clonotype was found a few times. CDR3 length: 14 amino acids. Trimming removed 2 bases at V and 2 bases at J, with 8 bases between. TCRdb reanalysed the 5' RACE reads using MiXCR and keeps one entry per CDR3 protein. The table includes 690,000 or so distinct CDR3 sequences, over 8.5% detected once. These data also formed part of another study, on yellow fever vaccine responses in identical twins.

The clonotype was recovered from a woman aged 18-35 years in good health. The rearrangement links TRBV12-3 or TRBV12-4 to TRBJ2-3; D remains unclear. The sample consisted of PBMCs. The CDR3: CASSLTVATDTQYF. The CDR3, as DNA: TGTGCCAGCAGTTTAACGGTTGCCACAGATACGCAGTATTTT.